The text below deals with one TCR beta chain. Its specificity is unknown. Germline V gene lookup returns CDR1 SGHRS and CDR2 YFSETQ. V lost 0 bases to trimming and J lost 1 base, with 10 bases between them. The CDR3 contains 16 residues. TCRdb re-called the 5' RACE reads through MiXCR, storing one row per CDR3 protein. The sample lists 450,000 to 650,000 distinct CDR3 sequences; roughly 22% were seen once. The data are from a study of T cells after yellow fever vaccination. Notes on the study in general: Peaking faster, on day 5 versus 15, the secondary response was nonetheless weaker. Researchers noted that a small share of clonotypes showed up in both CD4 and CD8 compartments.

Material: PBMCs, obtained approximately 22 days after the first yellow fever vaccination. The rearrangement links TRBV5-1 to TRBJ1-4; D is ambiguous. This receptor was taken from a man aged 18 to 30 who received the YFV17D yellow fever vaccine. CDR3 region: CASSLEVPGTNEKLFF. CDR3 bases: TGCGCCAGCAGCTTGGAAGTACCGGGAACTAATGAAAAACTGTTTTTT.